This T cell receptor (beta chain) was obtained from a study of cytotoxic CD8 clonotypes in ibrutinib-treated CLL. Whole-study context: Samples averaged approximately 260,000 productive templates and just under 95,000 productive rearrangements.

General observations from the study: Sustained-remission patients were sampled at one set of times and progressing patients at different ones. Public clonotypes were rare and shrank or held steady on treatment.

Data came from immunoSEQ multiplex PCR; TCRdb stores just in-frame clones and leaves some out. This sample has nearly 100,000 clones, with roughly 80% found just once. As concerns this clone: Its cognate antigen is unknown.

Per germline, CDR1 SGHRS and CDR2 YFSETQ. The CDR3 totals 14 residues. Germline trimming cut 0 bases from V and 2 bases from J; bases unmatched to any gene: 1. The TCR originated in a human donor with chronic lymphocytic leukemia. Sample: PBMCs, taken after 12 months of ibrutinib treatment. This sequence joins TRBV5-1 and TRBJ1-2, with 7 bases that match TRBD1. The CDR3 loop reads CASSLEQGNYGYTF. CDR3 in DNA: TGCGCCAGCAGCTTGGAACAGGGGAACTATGGCTACACCTTC.